The 24 T cell receptor beta chains given below trace back to one sample, sequenced in a study of human versus mouse CDR3 diversity and MHC coevolution. TCRdb keeps only in-frame clones here, not all; method: immunoSEQ multiplex PCR. The profile shows about 77,000 clones, around 90% of them singletons. Sequencing was carried out using naive CD4+ T cells from blood. Subset in this sample: CD45RO-negative CD62L-positive naive CD4 T cells. Every receptor here comes from a person between 25 and 69 years old in good health.

Only one count was recorded for this clone. The chain joins TRBV9 to TRBJ2-5, with 14 bases aligning to TRBD2. CDR1 is SGDLS and CDR2 is YYNGEE in the germline V gene. CDR3 size: 17 residues. V shed 3 bases, J shed 4 bases, and the junction held 8 bases outside the gene matches. DNA for the CDR3: TGTGCCAGCAGCGCATCAGAAGGGACTAGCGGGAGAGAGACCCAGTACTTC. It translates to CASSASEGTSGRETQYF.

With regard to this clone: Other nucleotide sequences from this sample produce the same CDR3. The chain links TRBV30 to TRBJ1-2, with D possibly being TRBD1 (6 bases). CDR3 length: 12 residues. CDR1 is GTSNPN and CDR2 is SVGIG in the germline V gene (reference sequence). With 0 bases removed from V and 5 bases from J, the gap between germline ends came to 7 bases. CDR3 region: CAWSVQGYGYTF. In DNA, the CDR3 is TGTGCCTGGAGTGTGCAGGGGTATGGCTACACCTTC.

V gene TRBV11-3 combines with J gene TRBJ2-7; no firm D call. V lost 5 bases to trimming and J lost 2 bases, with 16 bases between them. This CDR3 comprises 15 residues. Germline V gene data show CDR1 as SGHNT and CDR2 as YENEEA. The CDR3 reads CASSPIRSLAYEQYF. DNA for the CDR3: TGTGCCAGCAGCCCCATTAGATCCTTAGCCTACGAGCAGTACTTC.

The CDR3 protein is CASSETANYGYTF. DNA for the CDR3: TGTGCCAGCAGTGAGACAGCTAACTATGGCTACACCTTC. The chain employs TRBV6-5 and TRBJ1-2; D may be TRBD1 (5 bases). V dropped 5 bases and J dropped 0 bases, with 7 bases sitting between them. CDR1 is MNHEY and CDR2 is SVGAGI in the germline V gene. The CDR3 is 13 residues long.

The chain employs TRBV15 and TRBJ2-2; perhaps TRBD1 as D (6 bases). Germline CDR1 reads LNHNV; CDR2 reads YYDKDF (reference sequence). V was clipped by 5 bases and J by 1 base, with 8 bases between them. This CDR3 spans 14 amino acids. CDR3 nucleotides: TGTGCCACCAGCGCCAGGGGGAACACCGGGGAGCTGTTTTTT. Translating gives CATSARGNTGELFF.

V and J are TRBV28 and TRBJ2-7; D may be TRBD1 (6 bases). V was clipped by 5 bases and J by 4 bases, with 15 bases between them. The CDR3 contains 14 residues. Germline CDR1 MDHEN, CDR2 SYDVKM. CDR3 in amino acids: CASSPGQLPYEQYF. As DNA, the CDR3 is TGTGCCAGCAGTCCGGGACAACTTCCTTACGAGCAGTACTTC.

This chain joins TRBV11-2 and TRBJ2-3, with D maybe TRBD1 (6 bases). The length of the CDR3 is 13 residues. Per germline, CDR1 SGHAT and CDR2 FQNNGV. Trimming removed 5 bases at V and 5 bases at J, with 11 bases between. The CDR3 DNA sequence: TGTGCCAGCAGCCTCCCAGGGGTAGATACGCAGTATTTT. This gives the protein CASSLPGVDTQYF.

The chain uses TRBV19 and TRBJ2-7; 12 bases agree with TRBD1. The CDR3 runs 13 residues. Germline V gene sequence: CDR1 LNHDA, CDR2 SQIVND (reference sequence). Losses at the gene ends were 9 bases for V and 4 bases for J; bases not matched to a gene: 4. The CDR3 DNA reads TGTGCCAGCAGGGGACAGGGGGCTTACGAGCAGTACTTC. Translation: CASRGQGAYEQYF.

J is TRBJ1-1 and V is TRBV5-4, with D unresolved. The CDR3 sequence is 13 residues long. Germline V gene sequence: CDR1 SGHNT, CDR2 YYREEE (reference sequence). Trimming stripped 0 bases from V and 4 bases from J, with 7 bases between. This CDR3 reads CASSLDRFTEAFF. CDR3 in DNA: TGTGCCAGCAGCTTGGATCGGTTCACTGAAGCTTTCTTT.

The rearrangement joins TRBV6-1 to TRBJ1-2; 7 positions agree with TRBD1. The J segment lost 7 bases and the V segment lost 6 bases, leaving 5 bases of the junction unmatched. The CDR3 has 12 residues. Germline CDR1 MNHNS, CDR2 SASEGT. The CDR3 loop is CASSATGFGYTF. CDR3 bases: TGTGCCAGCAGCGCGACAGGGTTTGGCTACACCTTC.

V and J are TRBV11-2 and TRBJ2-7; 13 bases agree with TRBD2. CDR3 length: 17 amino acids. V was clipped by 5 bases and J by 0 bases; unmatched bases: 7. Looked up from germline, CDR1 is SGHAT and CDR2 is FQNNGV. Here the CDR3 DNA reads TGTGCCAGCAGCCGAGGCGGACTAGCGGGGGACTCCTACGAGCAGTACTTC. Residues: CASSRGGLAGDSYEQYF.

The CDR3 DNA reads as TGTGCCAGCTCACCGACAAGTGAAGTATATAATTCACCCCTCCACTTT. It encodes CASSPTSEVYNSPLHF. The chain employs TRBV18 and TRBJ1-6, with D hard to call. The CDR3 is 16 residues long. Germline lookup yields CDR1 KGHSH and CDR2 LQKENI. Deletions cut 3 bases from V and 4 bases from J, with 13 bases between.

CDR3 sequence: CASSTGLAGGPRNEQFF. DNA for the CDR3: TGCGCCAGCAGCACAGGACTAGCGGGGGGCCCTAGGAATGAGCAGTTCTTC. The chain combines TRBV5-1 with TRBJ2-1; TRBD2 aligns across 14 bases. V was clipped by 4 bases and J by 7 bases; unmatched bases: 10. The CDR3 loop spans 17 amino acids. CDR1 and CDR2 from the germline V gene are SGHRS and YFSETQ.

This clone appeared a few times. This chain connects TRBV10-1 to TRBJ2-3; D may be TRBD2 (6 bases). Per germline, CDR1 WNHNN and CDR2 SYGVQD (reference sequence). The CDR3 loop spans 13 amino acids. V gave up 4 bases and J gave up 3 bases, with 8 bases separating them. The CDR3 spells CASSAGATDTQYF. CDR3 coding DNA: TGCGCCAGCAGTGCGGGAGCAACAGATACGCAGTATTTT.

The rearrangement joins TRBV18 to TRBJ2-7; tentatively, D is TRBD2 (6 bases). V shed 11 bases and J shed 1 base, with 15 bases lying between them. The CDR3 has 13 amino acids. The germline gives CDR1 KGHSH, CDR2 LQKENI. As DNA, the CDR3 is TGTGCCGCCTCCCCCGGACTATCCTACGAGCAGTACTTC. Its protein product is CAASPGLSYEQYF.

The chain links TRBV5-1 to TRBJ2-5; 10 bases are a match to TRBD2. CDR1 SGHRS and CDR2 YFSETQ come from the germline V gene. The CDR3 totals 15 residues. The V and J ends lost 7 bases and 5 bases, in that order; junction bases with no gene match: 11. The CDR3, as DNA: TGCGCCAGCTCACTAGCGGGGTTGTTATTGGAGACCCAGTACTTC. This translates into CASSLAGLLLETQYF.

The V gene is TRBV6-6, the J gene TRBJ2-2; D unclear. The V gene lost 0 bases and the J gene lost 3 bases, with 11 bases spanning the gap. The V gene's germline CDR1 is MNHNY and CDR2 SVGAGI (reference sequence). CDR3 length: 16 amino acids. The CDR3 reads CASSYSRYRDTGELFF. In DNA, the CDR3 is TGTGCCAGCAGTTACTCGAGGTACCGGGACACCGGGGAGCTGTTTTTT.

The chain links TRBV5-1 to TRBJ2-7; 8 nucleotides agree with TRBD2. Trimming at V came to 4 bases and at J to 1 base, leaving 10 bases not matched to a gene. Germline-derived CDR1 and CDR2 are SGHRS and YFSETQ. The CDR3 loop spans 16 amino acids. For the CDR3, the DNA is TGCGCCAGCAGCCCGGGAGGGGTACAACCATCCTACGAGCAGTACTTC. Translated: CASSPGGVQPSYEQYF.

The chain employs TRBV18 and TRBJ2-7; TRBD1 is a possible D gene (5 bases). Deletions cut 2 bases from V and 2 bases from J, with 10 bases between. The germline V gene encodes CDR1 KGHSH and CDR2 LQKENI. The CDR3 extends over 14 amino acids. CDR3 in DNA: TGTGCCAGCTCACCAAAACAGGAGACCTACGAGCAGTACTTC. Translated, it gives CASSPKQETYEQYF. Complete variable domain (other parts from reference TRBV18 and TRBJ2-7): NAGVMQNPRHLVRRRGQEARLRCSPMKGHSHVYWYRQLPEEGLKFMVYLQKENIIDESGMPKERFSAEFPKEGPSILRIQQVVRGDSAAYFCASSPKQETYEQYFGPGTRLTVT.

This chain connects TRBV19 to TRBJ1-4, with 10 bases fitting TRBD1. This CDR3 comprises 17 residues. CDR1 is LNHDA and CDR2 is SQIVND in the germline V gene (reference sequence). Trimming removed 3 bases from V and 4 bases from J; junction bases left unmatched: 8. The CDR3 DNA reads as TGTGCCAGTAGTATGGAGACAGGGGGCAGAGGTAATGAAAAACTGTTTTTT. Residues: CASSMETGGRGNEKLFF. The full variable domain, its missing parts supplied by reference TRBV19 and TRBJ1-4, is DGGITQSPKYLFRKEGQNVTLSCEQNLNHDAMYWYRQDPGQGLRLIYYSQIVNDFQKGDIAEGYSVSREKKESFPLTVTSAQKNPTAFYLCASSMETGGRGNEKLFFGSGTQLSVL.

This chain uses TRBV10-2 with TRBJ2-4, with TRBD2 identical over 9 bases. V lost 0 bases and J lost 2; bases outside the gene matches: 5. The CDR3 covers 17 residues. Germline loops: CDR1 WSHSY, CDR2 SAAADI. The CDR3 here is CASSESGTSISKNIQYF. In nucleotides, the CDR3 is TGCGCCAGCAGTGAGTCGGGGACTAGCATTTCCAAAAACATTCAGTACTTC.

This clone has just a few counts. The rearrangement joins TRBV19 to TRBJ1-1; D is undetermined. V was clipped by 5 bases and J by 1 base, with 11 bases between them. This CDR3 is built from 14 residues. CDR1 is LNHDA and CDR2 is SQIVND in the germline V gene (reference sequence). The CDR3 loop is CASSEGFPNTEAFF. CDR3 DNA: TGTGCCAGTAGTGAGGGTTTCCCGAACACTGAAGCTTTCTTT.

In the case of this clone: Other DNA sequences in the sample encode the same CDR3. V gene TRBV30 combines with J gene TRBJ2-7; 11 positions match TRBD2. The CDR3 is made up of 14 amino acids. Germline lookup yields CDR1 GTSNPN and CDR2 SVGIG (reference sequence). V lost 3 bases and J lost 7; bases outside the gene matches: 8. In DNA form, the CDR3 reads TGTGCCTGGAGGTTAGCGGGAGGGCCGGGAGAGCAGTACTTC. Translated, it gives CAWRLAGGPGEQYF.

The chain carries TRBV5-4 and TRBJ2-3; 9 bases line up with TRBD1. After removal of 4 bases from V and 4 bases from J, the junction contained 13 bases not matched to a gene. The CDR3 consists of 17 residues. The germline V gene encodes CDR1 SGHNT and CDR2 YYREEE (reference sequence). This chain's CDR3 is CASSAPPGQGAPDTQYF. The CDR3 DNA reads as TGTGCCAGCAGCGCGCCACCGGGACAGGGTGCTCCAGATACGCAGTATTTT.